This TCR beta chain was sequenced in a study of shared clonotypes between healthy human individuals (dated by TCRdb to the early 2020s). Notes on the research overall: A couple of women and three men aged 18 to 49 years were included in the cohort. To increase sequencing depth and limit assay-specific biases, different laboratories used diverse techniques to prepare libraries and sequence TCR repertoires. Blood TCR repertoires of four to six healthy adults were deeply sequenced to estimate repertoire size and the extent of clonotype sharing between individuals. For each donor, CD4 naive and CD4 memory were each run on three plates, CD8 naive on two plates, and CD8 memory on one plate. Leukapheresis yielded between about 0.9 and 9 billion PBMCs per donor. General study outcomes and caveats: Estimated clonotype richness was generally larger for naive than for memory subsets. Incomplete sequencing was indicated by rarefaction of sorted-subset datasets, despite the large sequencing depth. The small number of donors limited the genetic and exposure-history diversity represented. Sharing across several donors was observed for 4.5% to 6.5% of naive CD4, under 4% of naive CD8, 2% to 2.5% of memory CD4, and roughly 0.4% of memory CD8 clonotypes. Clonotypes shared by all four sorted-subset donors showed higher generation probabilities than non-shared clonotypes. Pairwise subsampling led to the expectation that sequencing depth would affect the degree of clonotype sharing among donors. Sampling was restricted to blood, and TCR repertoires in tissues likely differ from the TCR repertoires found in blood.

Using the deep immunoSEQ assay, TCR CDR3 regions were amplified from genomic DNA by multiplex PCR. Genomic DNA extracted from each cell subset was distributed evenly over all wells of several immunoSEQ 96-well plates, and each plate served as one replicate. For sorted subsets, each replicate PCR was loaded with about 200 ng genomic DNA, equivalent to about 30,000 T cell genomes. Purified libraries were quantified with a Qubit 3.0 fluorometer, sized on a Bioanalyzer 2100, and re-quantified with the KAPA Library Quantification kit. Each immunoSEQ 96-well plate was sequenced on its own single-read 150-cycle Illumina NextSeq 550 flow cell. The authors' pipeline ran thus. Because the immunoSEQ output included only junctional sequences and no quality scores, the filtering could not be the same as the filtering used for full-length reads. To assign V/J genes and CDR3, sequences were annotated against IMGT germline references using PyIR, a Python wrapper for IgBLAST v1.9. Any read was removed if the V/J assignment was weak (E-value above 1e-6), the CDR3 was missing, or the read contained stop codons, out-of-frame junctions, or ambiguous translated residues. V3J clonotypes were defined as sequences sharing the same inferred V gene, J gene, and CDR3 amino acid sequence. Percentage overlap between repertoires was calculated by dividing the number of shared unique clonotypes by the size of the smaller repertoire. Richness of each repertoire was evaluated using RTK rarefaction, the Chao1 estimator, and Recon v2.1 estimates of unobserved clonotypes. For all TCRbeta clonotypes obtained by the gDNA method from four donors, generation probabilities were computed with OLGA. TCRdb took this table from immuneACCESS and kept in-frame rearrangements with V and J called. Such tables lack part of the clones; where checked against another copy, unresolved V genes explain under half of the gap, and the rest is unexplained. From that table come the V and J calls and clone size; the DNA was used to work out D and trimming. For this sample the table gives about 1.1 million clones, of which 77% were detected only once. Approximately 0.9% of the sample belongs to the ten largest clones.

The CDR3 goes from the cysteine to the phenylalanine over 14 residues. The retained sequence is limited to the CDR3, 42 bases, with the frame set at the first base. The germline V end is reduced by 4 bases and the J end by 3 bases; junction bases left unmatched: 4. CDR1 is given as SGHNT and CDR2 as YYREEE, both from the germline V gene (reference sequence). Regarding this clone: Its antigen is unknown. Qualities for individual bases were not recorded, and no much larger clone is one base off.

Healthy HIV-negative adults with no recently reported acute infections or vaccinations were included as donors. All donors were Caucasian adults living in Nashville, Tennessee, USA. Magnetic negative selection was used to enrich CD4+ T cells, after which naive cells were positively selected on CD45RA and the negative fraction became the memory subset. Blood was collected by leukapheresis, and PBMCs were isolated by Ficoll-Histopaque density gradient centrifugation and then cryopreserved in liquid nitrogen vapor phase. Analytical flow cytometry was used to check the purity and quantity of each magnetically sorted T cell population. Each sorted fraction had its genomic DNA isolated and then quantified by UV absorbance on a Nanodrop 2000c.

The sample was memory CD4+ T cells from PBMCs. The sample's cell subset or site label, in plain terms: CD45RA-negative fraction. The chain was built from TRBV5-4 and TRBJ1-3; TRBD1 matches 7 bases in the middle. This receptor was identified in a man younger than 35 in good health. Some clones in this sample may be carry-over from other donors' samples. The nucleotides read TGTGCCAGCAGCCAAAACAGGGGTGGAAACACCATATATTTT. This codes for CASSQNRGGNTIYF.